Below are 8 T cell receptor beta chains sequenced from a single sample in a study of blood T cell repertoires in COVID-19. Sequencing used immunoSEQ multiplex PCR; TCRdb keeps in-frame clones, though not all of them. The sample includes 130,000 or so clones, just under 85% seen only once; the top ten take roughly 3.4%. The sample taken for sequencing was PBMCs or T cells enriched from blood (not recorded which). The receptors stem from a woman aged 45-60 years with acute COVID-19.

This sequence joins TRBV19 and TRBJ2-6; TRBD1 aligns across 9 bases. The V gene's germline CDR1 is LNHDA and CDR2 SQIVND (reference sequence). The CDR3 extends over 15 amino acids. J gave up 2 bases and V 6 bases, and 2 bases lay outside the gene matches. The CDR3 here is CASRRQGAGANVLTF. CDR3 in DNA: TGTGCCAGTAGACGACAGGGGGCTGGGGCCAACGTCCTGACTTTC.

This chain joins TRBV7-2 and TRBJ1-5; D is possibly TRBD1 (6 bases). The CDR3 has 16 residues. Germline V gene lookup returns CDR1 SGHTA and CDR2 FQGNSA. The germline V and J ends were trimmed by 6 bases and 0 bases, with 15 bases remaining between them. The CDR3 DNA sequence: TGTGCCAGCAGTTCCTGGGGGGGGCTTAGCAATCAGCCCCAGCATTTT. It encodes CASSSWGGLSNQPQHF.

The V and J genes are TRBV3-1 (or the pseudogene TRBV3-2) and TRBJ2-2, with 11 bases fitting TRBD2. The CDR3 runs to 17 residues. J gave up 6 bases and V 2 bases, and 8 bases lay outside the gene matches. Germline loops: CDR1 LGHDT, CDR2 YNNKEL (reference sequence). The CDR3 sequence is CASSQFTSGSSPGELFF. As DNA, the CDR3 is TGTGCCAGCAGCCAATTTACTAGCGGGAGTTCTCCCGGGGAGCTGTTTTTT.

The V call is TRBV2, the J call TRBJ1-1, with 7 bases lining up with TRBD1. The CDR3 runs 14 residues. CDR1 and CDR2 (germline): SNHLY, FYNNEI. V lost 2 bases and J lost 7; bases outside the gene matches: 7. CDR3: CASSEQGEDIEAFF. The CDR3 bases are TGTGCCAGCAGTGAACAGGGGGAGGACATTGAAGCTTTCTTT.

The genes are TRBV13 and TRBJ2-3, with D perhaps TRBD2 (5 bases). The germline V gene encodes CDR1 PRHDT and CDR2 FYEKMQ (reference sequence). The CDR3 length is 14 residues. V was shortened by 7 bases and J by 6 bases, with 17 bases between the two germline ends. The DNA of the CDR3 is TGTGCCAGCACCCCCGGTGCGGGTTACGATACGCAGTATTTT. Encoded protein: CASTPGAGYDTQYF. The whole variable domain, remainder taken from reference TRBV13 and TRBJ2-3, is AAGVIQSPRHLIKEKRETATLKCYPIPRHDTVYWYQQGPGQDPQFLISFYEKMQSDKGSIPDRFSAQQFSDYHSELNMSSLELGDSALYFCASTPGAGYDTQYFGPGTRLTVL.

Only one count was recorded for this clone. The chain uses TRBV2 and TRBJ2-7, with D perhaps TRBD1 (7 bases). Trimming pared 7 bases from V and 2 bases from J, leaving 15 bases between. This CDR3 has 14 amino acids. The germline V gene encodes CDR1 SNHLY and CDR2 FYNNEI. The CDR3 DNA follows: TGTGCCAGCACGGAGGGACAGCCGGCCTACGAGCAGTACTTC. This sequence encodes CASTEGQPAYEQYF. The whole variable domain, remainder taken from reference TRBV2 and TRBJ2-7, is EPEVTQTPSHQVTQMGQEVILRCVPISNHLYFYWYRQILGQKVEFLVSFYNNEISEKSEIFDDQFSVERPDGSNFTLKIRSTKLEDSAMYFCASTEGQPAYEQYFGPGTRLTVT.

The J gene is TRBJ2-3, the V gene TRBV7-2; weak D call: TRBD1 (5 bases). Germline loops: CDR1 SGHTA, CDR2 FQGNSA. Trimming took off 4 bases at V and 6 bases at J, with 20 bases between the two ends. This CDR3 region has 16 residues. The CDR3 region is CASSSNPQGARDTQYF. CDR3 sequence (DNA): TGTGCCAGCAGCTCGAACCCTCAGGGCGCTAGGGATACGCAGTATTTT.

The genes are TRBV6-2 or TRBV6-3 and TRBJ2-7; TRBD2 aligns across 9 bases. Germline V gene data show CDR1 as MNHEY and CDR2 as SVGEGT. This CDR3 region has 15 residues. J was trimmed by 3 bases and V by 0 bases; bases with no gene match: 3. CDR3 sequence: CASSYSGSGGYEQYF. The CDR3 nucleotides read TGTGCCAGCAGTTACTCGGGTAGCGGGGGCTACGAGCAGTACTTC.